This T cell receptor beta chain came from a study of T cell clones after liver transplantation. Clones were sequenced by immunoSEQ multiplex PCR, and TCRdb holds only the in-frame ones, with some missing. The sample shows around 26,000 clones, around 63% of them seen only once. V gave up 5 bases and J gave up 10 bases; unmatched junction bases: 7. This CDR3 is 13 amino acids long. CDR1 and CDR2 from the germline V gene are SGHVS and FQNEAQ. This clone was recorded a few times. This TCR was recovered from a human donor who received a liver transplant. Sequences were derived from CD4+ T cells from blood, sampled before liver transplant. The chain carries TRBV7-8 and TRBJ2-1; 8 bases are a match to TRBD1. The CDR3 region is CASSDRTGNEQFF. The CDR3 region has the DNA TGTGCCAGCAGCGATCGGACAGGGAACGAGCAGTTCTTC.